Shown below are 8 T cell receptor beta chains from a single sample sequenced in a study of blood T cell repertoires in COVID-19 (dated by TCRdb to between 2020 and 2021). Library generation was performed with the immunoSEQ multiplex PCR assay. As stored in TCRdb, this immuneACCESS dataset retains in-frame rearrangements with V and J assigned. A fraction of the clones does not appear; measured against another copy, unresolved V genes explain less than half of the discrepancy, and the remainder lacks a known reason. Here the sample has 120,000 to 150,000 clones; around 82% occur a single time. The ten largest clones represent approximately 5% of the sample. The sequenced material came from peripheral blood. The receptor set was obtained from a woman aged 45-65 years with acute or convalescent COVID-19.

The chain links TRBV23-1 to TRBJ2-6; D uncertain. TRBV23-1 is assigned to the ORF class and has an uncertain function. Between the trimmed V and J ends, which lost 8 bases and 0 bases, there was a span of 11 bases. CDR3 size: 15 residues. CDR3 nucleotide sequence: TGCGCCAGCCCCGATGGGCGCTCTGGGGCCAACGTCCTGACTTTC. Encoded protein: CASPDGRSGANVLTF.

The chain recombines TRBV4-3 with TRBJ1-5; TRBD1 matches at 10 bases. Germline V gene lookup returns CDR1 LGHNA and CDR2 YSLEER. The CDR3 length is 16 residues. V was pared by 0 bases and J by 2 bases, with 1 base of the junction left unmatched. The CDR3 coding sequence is TGCGCCAGCAGCCAAGAAGGGACAGGGGGCAATCAGCCCCAGCATTTT. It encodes CASSQEGTGGNQPQHF.

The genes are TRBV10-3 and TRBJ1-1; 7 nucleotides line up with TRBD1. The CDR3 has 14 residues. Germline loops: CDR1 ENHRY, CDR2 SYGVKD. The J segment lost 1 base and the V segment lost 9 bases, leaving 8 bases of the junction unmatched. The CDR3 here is CAIRQGRENTEAFF. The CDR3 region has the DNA TGTGCCATTCGACAGGGAAGGGAGAACACTGAAGCTTTCTTT.

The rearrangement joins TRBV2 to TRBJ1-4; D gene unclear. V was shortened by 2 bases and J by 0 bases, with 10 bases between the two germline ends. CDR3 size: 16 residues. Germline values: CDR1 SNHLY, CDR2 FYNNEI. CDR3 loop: CASSENSGTTNEKLFF. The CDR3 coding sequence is TGTGCCAGCAGTGAAAACAGCGGAACAACTAATGAAAAACTGTTTTTT. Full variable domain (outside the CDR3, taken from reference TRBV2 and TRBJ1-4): EPEVTQTPSHQVTQMGQEVILRCVPISNHLYFYWYRQILGQKVEFLVSFYNNEISEKSEIFDDQFSVERPDGSNFTLKIRSTKLEDSAMYFCASSENSGTTNEKLFFGSGTQLSVL.

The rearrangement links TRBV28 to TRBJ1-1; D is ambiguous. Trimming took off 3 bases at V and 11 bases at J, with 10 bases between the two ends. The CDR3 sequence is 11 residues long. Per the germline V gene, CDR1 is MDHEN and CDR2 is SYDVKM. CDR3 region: CASSLRVDAFF. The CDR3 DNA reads TGTGCCAGCAGTTTGAGGGTTGACGCTTTCTTT.

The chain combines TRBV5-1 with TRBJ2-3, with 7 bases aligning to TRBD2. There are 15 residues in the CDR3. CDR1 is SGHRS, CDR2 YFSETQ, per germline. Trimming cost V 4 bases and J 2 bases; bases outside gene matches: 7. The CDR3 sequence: CASSLGGRNTDTQYF. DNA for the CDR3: TGCGCCAGCAGCCTCGGGGGGAGGAACACAGATACGCAGTATTTT.

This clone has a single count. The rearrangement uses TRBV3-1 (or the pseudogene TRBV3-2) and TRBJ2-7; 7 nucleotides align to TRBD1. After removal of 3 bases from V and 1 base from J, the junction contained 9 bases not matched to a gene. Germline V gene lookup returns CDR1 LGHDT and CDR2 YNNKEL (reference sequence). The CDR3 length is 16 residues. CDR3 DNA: TGTGCCAGCAGCCATGTAGACAGGGAGATGTCCTACGAGCAGTACTTC. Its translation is CASSHVDREMSYEQYF.

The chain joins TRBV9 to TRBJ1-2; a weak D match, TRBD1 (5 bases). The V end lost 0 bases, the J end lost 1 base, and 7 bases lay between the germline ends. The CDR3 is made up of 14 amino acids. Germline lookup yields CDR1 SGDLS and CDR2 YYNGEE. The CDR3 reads CASSVARGNYGYTF. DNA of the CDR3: TGTGCCAGCAGCGTAGCTAGGGGTAACTATGGCTACACCTTC.